This T cell receptor (beta chain) is drawn from a study of OX40 agonist ivuxolimab in advanced cancers. CDR1 is GTSNPN and CDR2 is SVGIG in the germline V gene (reference sequence). The CDR3 runs to 16 residues. The V gene lost 4 bases and the J gene lost 8 bases, with 24 bases spanning the gap. Here immunoSEQ multiplex PCR was the method, and the copy in TCRdb shows in-frame clones only, minus some. The sample shows about 32,000 clones, about 87% of them seen only once. This chain connects TRBV30 to TRBJ2-4; D gene uncertain. The sequencing used CD4+ or CD8+ T cells sorted from blood, collected in a trial of the OX40 agonist ivuxolimab. The TCR was taken from an adult with an advanced solid tumor such as melanoma, head and neck, liver or kidney cancer. The CDR3 DNA sequence: TGTGCCTGGACTCCTCCTTCTAGGAGTCGGGTGGACATTCAGTACTTC. Its protein is CAWTPPSRSRVDIQYF. The full variable domain, in which reference TRBV30 and TRBJ2-4 provide the parts outside the CDR3, is SQTIHQWPATLVQPVGSPLSLECTVEGTSNPNLYWYRQAAGRGLQLLFYSVGIGQISSEVPQNLSASRPQDRQFILSSKKLLLSDSGFYLCAWTPPSRSRVDIQYFGAGTRLSVL.